This record looks at one T cell receptor beta chain sequence and its context. This clonotype was observed a handful of times. Its antigen specificity is not known. Per-base qualities were not stored, and no clone one base away is much larger. This sample's treatment or condition label indicates: live attenuated yellow fever vaccine strain. At each blood-draw timepoint, two biological replicates of bulk PBMCs were collected. PBMCs were isolated from peripheral blood using a standard Ficoll-Paque protocol. RNA was extracted with TriZol from bulk PBMCs, CD4 and CD8 fractions, and dextramer-positive and dextramer-negative fractions. TCR cDNA was synthesized by 5'RACE template switching, through which a universal primer site and unique molecular identifiers were introduced. cDNA synthesis was primed from both the TCR alpha and TCR beta constant segments. Library amplification involved two PCR steps, and the second step added sample barcodes and sequencing adapters. Sequencing of the libraries was done on either Illumina HiSeq 2500 (2x100 bp) or NovaSeq (2x150 bp). In the source study's methods: Reads were demultiplexed and collapsed into UMI consensus sequences with MIGEC, and V(D)J alignment was performed with MiXCR. Clonotypes responding to the vaccine were identified with edgeR on replicate PBMC samples, with the criteria of FDR below 0.01 and a log2 fold change above 5 up to day 15. Each bulk clonotype received a CD4 or CD8 identity based on whether the sequenced CD4 or CD8 repertoire contained that clonotype at higher abundance. The raw public reads went through TCRdb reprocessing: fastp at Q25, MiXCR clone calling, in-frame beta chains kept. Rows with a matching CDR3 protein are joined into one entry that keeps the most common DNA and genes. TCRdb, rather than the study authors, made the V and J calls. The sample includes 600,000 to 750,000 distinct CDR3 sequences, with 12% observed a single time. 15% of the sample belongs to the ten largest clones.

The data originate from a study of T cells after yellow fever vaccination (dated by TCRdb to the late 2010s). In the study overall: The SMART-Seq v4 Ultra Low Input RNA kit was used to prepare libraries from fractions with low cell numbers. Bulk TCR alpha and beta repertoires were sequenced longitudinally to track T-cell clones before and after primary and booster YFV17D yellow fever vaccination. The cohort comprised two healthy male donors, one aged 18 to 30 and one aged 30 to 40 years. Blood was drawn at multiple timepoints before and after primary and secondary immunization, with bulk PBMC replicates and cell subsets isolated.

Findings and caveats that apply to the study as a whole: A small fraction of clonotypes appeared in both the CD4 and CD8 compartments, likely as a result of convergent recombination. Compared with the primary T-cell response, the secondary T-cell response was faster but weaker, reaching its peak on day 5 rather than on day 15. After the booster, most of the clones that had expanded following primary vaccination were detected again (roughly 96% of CD4 and around 88% of CD8), which suggests that memory was broadly maintained. Computational filtering was needed because FACS-sorted repertoires could contain abundant contaminating clonotypes from the bulk population. The study included only two donors, which limits how far the findings can be generalized.

The CDR3 goes from the cysteine to the phenylalanine over 15 residues. The CDR3 DNA has 45 bases and is translated from base 1. The germline V and J ends show losses of 3 bases and 6 bases respectively, and no gene match explains 10 bases of the junction. From the germline V gene, CDR1 is KGHSH and CDR2 is LQKENI. This receptor was identified in a young man who received the YFV17D yellow fever vaccine. The chain is assembled from TRBV18 and TRBJ1-2, with TRBD1 identical over 7 junction bases. Sequenced here: PBMCs, sampled on the day of the yellow fever booster vaccination. The nucleotide sequence is TGTGCCAGCTCACCCCTTGTGGAGGGGGCGAATGGCTACACCTTC. Translated, it reads CASSPLVEGANGYTF.